These 6 T cell receptor beta chains came from one sample sequenced in a study of T-cell reconstitution after alpha-beta-depleted transplantation in children. Preparation of the TCRbeta library involved a method that used unique molecular identifiers. TCRdb redid the calling of the PCR reads with MiXCR, one entry per CDR3 protein. This sample yields more than 450,000 distinct CDR3 sequences, of which around 16% are seen a single time; 3.3% belongs to the top ten. This specimen was PBMCs from the stem cell graft donor, taken from the stem cell graft. The receptors were sampled from a human donor who donated a stem cell graft to a child with acute lymphoblastic leukemia.

Only a few counts were recorded for this clonotype. A read error may account for a junction end that differs from germline. The gene calls are TRBV12-3 or TRBV12-4 and TRBJ1-5; TRBD1 matches at 12 bases. The CDR3 extends over 15 amino acids. CDR3 protein: CASSFASRDRGRRWF. The CDR3 DNA is TGTGCCAGCAGTTTCGCCAGCCGGGACAGGGGGCGCCGGTGGTTT.

This clonotype has just a few counts. V usage is TRBV5-1 and J usage is TRBJ2-3, with TRBD2 matching 9 bases. CDR1 SGHRS and CDR2 YFSETQ come from the germline V gene. CDR3 length: 17 residues. The ends lost 4 bases at V and 3 bases at J; junction bases unmatched: 12. The CDR3 DNA sequence: TGCGCCAGCAGCCCCCTTATTGGCGGGAGGGTAACAGATACGCAGTATTTT. Its protein product is CASSPLIGGRVTDTQYF.

This clonotype was seen more than once but under ten times. The chain uses TRBV20-1 and TRBJ2-2, with 9 bases lining up with TRBD2. Germline CDR1 and CDR2: DFQATT and SNEGSKA (reference sequence). The CDR3 covers 17 residues. With 5 bases clipped from V and 0 bases from J, the junction kept 10 bases outside the gene matches. This CDR3 is CSAPKGSGSANTGELFF. The CDR3 nucleotides are TGCAGTGCTCCGAAAGGTAGCGGGAGTGCGAACACCGGGGAGCTGTTTTTT.

In this sample, this clonotype turned up a few times. This chain joins TRBV19 and TRBJ1-4; D uncertain. Trimming removed 9 bases from V and 3 bases from J, with 11 bases in between. The CDR3 covers 13 residues. Germline V gene lookup returns CDR1 LNHDA and CDR2 SQIVND (reference sequence). The CDR3 protein is CASYSESNEKLFF. The CDR3 DNA is TGTGCCAGCTACTCAGAATCTAATGAAAAACTGTTTTTT.

The rearrangement links TRBV4-1 to TRBJ1-2; D perhaps matches TRBD1 (5 bases). V shed 0 bases and J shed 7 bases, with 12 bases lying between them. Germline V CDR1 and CDR2: MGHRA, YSYEKL. The CDR3 has 14 amino acids. CDR3 sequence reads: CASSQERRGAGYTF. Written as DNA, the CDR3 is TGCGCCAGCAGCCAAGAACGTCGGGGCGCTGGCTACACCTTC.

This clonotype was detected a few times. The V call is TRBV29-1, the J call TRBJ2-7, with 10 bases aligning to TRBD1. The CDR3 has 15 amino acids. Germline CDR1 SQVTM, CDR2 ANQGSEA. The V segment lost 6 bases and the J segment 4 bases; nucleotides outside the gene matches: 12. The CDR3 nucleotides read TGCAGCGTCTTCCTCCCGGGACAGGGGAATTACGAGCAGTACTTC. Residues: CSVFLPGQGNYEQYF.